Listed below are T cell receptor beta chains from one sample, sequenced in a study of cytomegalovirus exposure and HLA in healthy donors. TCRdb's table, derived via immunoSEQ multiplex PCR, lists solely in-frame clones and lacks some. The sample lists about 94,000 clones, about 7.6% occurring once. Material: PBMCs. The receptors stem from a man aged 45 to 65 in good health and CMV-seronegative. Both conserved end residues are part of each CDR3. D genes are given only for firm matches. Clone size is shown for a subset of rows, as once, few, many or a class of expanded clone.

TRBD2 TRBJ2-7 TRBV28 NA CASTPIGTSGRGEQYF TGTGCCAGCACTCCTATCGGGACTAGCGGGAGGGGAGAGCAGTACTTC
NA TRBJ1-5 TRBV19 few CASTQGKGNQPQHF TGTGCCAGTACTCAGGGGAAGGGCAATCAGCCCCAGCATTTT
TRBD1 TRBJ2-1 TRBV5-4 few CASSLGQGAYNEQFF TGTGCCAGCAGCTTGGGACAGGGGGCCTACAATGAGCAGTTCTTC
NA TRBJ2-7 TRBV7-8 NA CASNGDTYYEQYF TGTGCCAGCAACGGGGACACCTACTACGAGCAGTACTTC
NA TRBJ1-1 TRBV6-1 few CASSEYTGRTEAFF TGTGCCAGCAGTGAATATACGGGTCGCACTGAAGCTTTCTTT
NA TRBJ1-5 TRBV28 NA CASSQIWGGTGGNQPQHF TGTGCCAGCAGTCAAATTTGGGGGGGGACGGGCGGTAATCAGCCCCAGCATTTT
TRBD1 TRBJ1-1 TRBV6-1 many CASREGQGWNTEAFF TGTGCCAGCAGGGAAGGACAGGGCTGGAACACTGAAGCTTTCTTT
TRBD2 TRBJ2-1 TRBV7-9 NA CASSSLNRDYHSYNEQFF TGTGCCAGCAGCTCCTTAAACCGGGACTACCACTCGTACAATGAGCAGTTCTTC
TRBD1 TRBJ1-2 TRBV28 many CASSQTGVGGGYTF TGTGCCAGCAGTCAGACAGGGGTGGGTGGGGGCTACACCTTC
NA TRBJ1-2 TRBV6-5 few CASSPRQALYGYTF TGTGCCAGCAGCCCTCGACAGGCCCTCTATGGCTACACCTTC
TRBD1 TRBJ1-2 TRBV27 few CASSSGTGTYYGYTF TGTGCCAGCAGTTCCGGGACAGGGACCTACTATGGCTACACCTTC
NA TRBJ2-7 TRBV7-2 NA CASSLSQGANYEQYF TGTGCCAGCAGCTTAAGCCAGGGCGCAAATTACGAGCAGTACTTC
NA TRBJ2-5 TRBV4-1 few CASSRGQAETQYF TGCGCCAGCAGCCGCGGACAAGCAGAGACCCAGTACTTC
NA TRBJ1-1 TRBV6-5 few CASSYGQNTEAFF TGTGCCAGCAGTTACGGCCAGAACACTGAAGCTTTCTTT
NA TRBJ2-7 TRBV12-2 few CASRLAQGTGRSYEQYF TGTGCAAGTCGCTTAGCGCAAGGGACAGGGCGTTCCTACGAGCAGTACTTC
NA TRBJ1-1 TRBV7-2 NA CASSLPVNTEAFF TGTGCCAGCAGCTTACCGGTGAACACTGAAGCTTTCTTT
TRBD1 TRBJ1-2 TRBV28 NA CASFEVRDRAYGYTF TGTGCCAGCTTTGAGGTCCGGGACAGGGCTTATGGCTACACCTTC
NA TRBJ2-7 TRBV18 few CASSGSSYEQYF TGTGCCAGCTCTGGGAGCTCCTACGAGCAGTACTTC
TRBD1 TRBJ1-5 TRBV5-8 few CASSLGTGPSNQPQHF TGTGCCAGCAGCTTGGGGACAGGCCCTAGCAATCAGCCCCAGCATTTT
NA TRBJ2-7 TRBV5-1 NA CASSSDRHYEQYF TGCGCCAGCAGCTCCGACAGGCACTACGAGCAGTACTTC
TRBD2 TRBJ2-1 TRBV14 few CASSQQAGGPFNEQFF TGTGCCAGCAGCCAACAAGCGGGGGGGCCCTTCAATGAGCAGTTCTTC
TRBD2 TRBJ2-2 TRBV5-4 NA CASSSPGLADTGELFF TGTGCCAGCAGCTCCCCGGGACTAGCGGACACCGGGGAGCTGTTTTTT
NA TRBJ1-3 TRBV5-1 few CASSLEGVSGNTIYF TGCGCCAGCAGCTTGGAGGGGGTCTCTGGAAACACCATATATTTT
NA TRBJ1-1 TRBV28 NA CASSSGSDGRNTEAFF TGTGCCAGCAGTTCAGGGTCTGACGGGCGGAACACTGAAGCTTTCTTT
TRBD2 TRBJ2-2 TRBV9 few CASSADYTSGGTGYGELFF TGTGCCAGCAGCGCAGACTATACTAGCGGGGGTACAGGGTACGGGGAGCTGTTTTTT
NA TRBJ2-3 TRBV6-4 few CASSETSFRDTQYF TGTGCCAGCAGTGAAACTAGCTTCAGGGATACGCAGTATTTT
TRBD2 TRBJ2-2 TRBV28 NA CASSSSGGATGELFF TGTGCCAGCAGTTCTAGCGGGGGGGCGACCGGGGAGCTGTTTTTT
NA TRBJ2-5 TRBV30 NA CAWSFPRVRETQYF TGTGCCTGGAGTTTCCCTAGAGTAAGGGAGACCCAGTACTTC